The entry that follows covers one TCR beta chain sequence. The clone's antigen remains unknown. Base qualities are missing; no much larger clone stands one base away. This specimen comes from a study of yellow fever vaccine responses in identical twins (dated by TCRdb to between 2017 and 2018). Study-wide context: In the study, vaccine-responding T cell clones were precisely tracked in identical twins. What the research found in general, with its limitations: According to the authors, in identical twins the way T cells responded to vaccination appeared partly convergent and partly personalized.

Library construction relied on RT-PCR. The instrument given in TCRdb is Illumina HiSeq 2500. TCRdb cleaned the public reads at Q25 with fastp, built clones with MiXCR and kept in-frame beta chains. Every CDR3 protein is listed once, alongside the most common genes and DNA of its rows. Counted in this sample were fewer than 5,000 distinct CDR3 sequences; around 92% of them appeared once. Of the sample, 1.5% to 2% is held by the ten largest clones. Including the terminal cysteine and phenylalanine, the CDR3 comprises 14 residues. Only the CDR3 DNA stays, 42 bases, in frame from base 1. Deletion took 0 bases off V and 8 bases off J, with a span of 13 bases between the germline ends. CDR1 and CDR2 were assigned from the germline V gene as MGHRA and YSYEKL.

This receptor chain uses TRBV4-1 and TRBJ1-1, with the D gene too uncertain to name. The sequence was collected from a woman under 30 who received the yellow fever vaccine. Donor details come from another sample of the same person, matched by shared clones. Specimen: T cells from blood (PBMCs), unsorted or a sorted subset (not recorded which), collected before or after yellow fever vaccination (not recorded which). The CDR3 protein is CASSQDGYEHEAFF. The bases read TGCGCCAGCAGCCAAGATGGGTATGAACACGAAGCTTTCTTT.